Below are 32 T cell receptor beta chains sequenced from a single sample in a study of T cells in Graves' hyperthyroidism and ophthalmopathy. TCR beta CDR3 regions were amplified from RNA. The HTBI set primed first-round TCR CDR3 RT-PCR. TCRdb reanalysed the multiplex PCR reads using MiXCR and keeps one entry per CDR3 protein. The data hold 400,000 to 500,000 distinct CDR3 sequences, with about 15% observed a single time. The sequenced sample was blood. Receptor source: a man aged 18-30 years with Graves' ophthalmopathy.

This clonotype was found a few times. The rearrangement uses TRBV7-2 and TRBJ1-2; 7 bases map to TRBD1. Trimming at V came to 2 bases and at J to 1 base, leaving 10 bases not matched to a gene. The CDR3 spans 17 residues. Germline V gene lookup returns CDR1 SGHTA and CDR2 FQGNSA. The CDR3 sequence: CASSLNAGGTSNYGYTF. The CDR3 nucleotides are TGTGCCAGCAGCTTAAACGCAGGGGGGACGAGTAACTATGGCTACACCTTC.

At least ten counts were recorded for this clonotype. The CDR3 reads CASRWGTAPYEQYF. Written as DNA, the CDR3 is TGTGCCAGCAGATGGGGGACGGCACCCTACGAGCAGTACTTC. The genes are TRBV28 and TRBJ2-7, with D perhaps being TRBD1 or TRBD2 (5 bases each). The V and J ends lost 6 bases and 2 bases respectively, with 14 bases between them. CDR3 length equals 14 residues. Germline V CDR1 and CDR2: MDHEN, SYDVKM.

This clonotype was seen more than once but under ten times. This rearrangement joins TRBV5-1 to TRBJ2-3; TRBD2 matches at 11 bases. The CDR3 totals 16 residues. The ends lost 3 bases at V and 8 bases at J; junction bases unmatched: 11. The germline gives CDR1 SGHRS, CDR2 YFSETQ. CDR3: CASSSQPTSGKGTQYF. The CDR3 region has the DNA TGCGCCAGCAGCTCCCAACCGACTAGCGGGAAGGGTACGCAGTATTTT.

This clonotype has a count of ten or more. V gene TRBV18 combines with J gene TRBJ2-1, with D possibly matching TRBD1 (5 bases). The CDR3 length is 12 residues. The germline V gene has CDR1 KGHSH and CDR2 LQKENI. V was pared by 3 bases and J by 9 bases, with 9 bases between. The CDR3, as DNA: TGTGCCAGCTCACCTCCCGACAGTGAGCAGTTCTTC. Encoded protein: CASSPPDSEQFF. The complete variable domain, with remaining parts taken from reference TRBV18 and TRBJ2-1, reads NAGVMQNPRHLVRRRGQEARLRCSPMKGHSHVYWYRQLPEEGLKFMVYLQKENIIDESGMPKERFSAEFPKEGPSILRIQQVVRGDSAAYFCASSPPDSEQFFGPGTRLTVL.

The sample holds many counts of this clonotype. The CDR3 loop reads CASSFPPGSLDTQYF. CDR3 DNA sequence: TGCGCCAGCAGCTTCCCCCCGGGGTCTTTAGATACGCAGTATTTT. V and J are TRBV5-1 and TRBJ2-3; maybe TRBD2 (5 bases). V was shortened by 2 bases and J by 5 bases, with 15 bases between the two germline ends. The CDR3 totals 15 residues. In germline, CDR1 is SGHRS, CDR2 YFSETQ.

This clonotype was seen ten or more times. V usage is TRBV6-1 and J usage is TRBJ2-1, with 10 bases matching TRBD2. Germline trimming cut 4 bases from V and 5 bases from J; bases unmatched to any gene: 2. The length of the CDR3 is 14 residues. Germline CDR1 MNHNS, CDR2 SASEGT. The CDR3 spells CASSGTSGHNEQFF. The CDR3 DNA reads TGTGCCAGCAGTGGGACTAGCGGCCACAATGAGCAGTTCTTC.

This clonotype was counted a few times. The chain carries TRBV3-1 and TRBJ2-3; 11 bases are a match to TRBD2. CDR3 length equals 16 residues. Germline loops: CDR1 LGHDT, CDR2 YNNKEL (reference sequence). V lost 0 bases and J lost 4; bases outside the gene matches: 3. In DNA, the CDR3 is TGTGCCAGCAGCCAAGATACTAGCGGGAGTTCAGATACGCAGTATTTT. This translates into CASSQDTSGSSDTQYF.

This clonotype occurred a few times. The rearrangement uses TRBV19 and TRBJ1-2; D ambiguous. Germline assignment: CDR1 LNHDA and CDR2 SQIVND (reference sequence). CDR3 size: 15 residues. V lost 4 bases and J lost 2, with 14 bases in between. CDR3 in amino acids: CASSSGEGLNYGYTF. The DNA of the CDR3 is TGTGCCAGTAGTAGCGGTGAAGGGCTAAACTATGGCTACACCTTC.

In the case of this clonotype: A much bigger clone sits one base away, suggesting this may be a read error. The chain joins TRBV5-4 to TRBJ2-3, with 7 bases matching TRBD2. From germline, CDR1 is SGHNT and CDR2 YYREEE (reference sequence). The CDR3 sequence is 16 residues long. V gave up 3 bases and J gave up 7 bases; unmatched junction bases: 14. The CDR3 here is CASSSPGLFTSYTQYF. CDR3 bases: TGTGCCAGCAGCTCGCCGGGACTATTTACCTCATATACGCAGTATTTT.

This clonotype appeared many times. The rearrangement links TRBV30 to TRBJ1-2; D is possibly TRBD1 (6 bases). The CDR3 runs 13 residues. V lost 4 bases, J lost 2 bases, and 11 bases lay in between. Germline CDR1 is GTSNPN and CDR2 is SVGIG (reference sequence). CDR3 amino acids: CAWNEQGNYGYTF. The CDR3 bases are TGTGCCTGGAATGAACAGGGAAACTATGGCTACACCTTC.

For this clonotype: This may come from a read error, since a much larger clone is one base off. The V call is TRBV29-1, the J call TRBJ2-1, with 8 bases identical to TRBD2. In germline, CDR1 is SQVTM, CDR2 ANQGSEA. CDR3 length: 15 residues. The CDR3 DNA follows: TGCAGCGGGATTAGCGGGGTGAGCTCCTACAATGGGCAGTTCTTC. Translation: CSGISGVSSYNGQFF.

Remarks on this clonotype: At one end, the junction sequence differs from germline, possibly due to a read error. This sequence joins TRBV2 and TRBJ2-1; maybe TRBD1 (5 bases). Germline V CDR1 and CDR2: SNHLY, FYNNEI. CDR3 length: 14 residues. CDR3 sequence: CASTPWPGYNEQFF. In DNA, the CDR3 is TGCGCCAGCACCCCATGGCCAGGGTACAATGAGCAGTTCTTC. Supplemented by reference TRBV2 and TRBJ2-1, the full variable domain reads EPEVTQTPSHQVTQMGQEVILRCVPISNHLYFYWYRQILGQKVEFLVSFYNNEISEKSEIFDDQFSVERPDGSNFTLKIRSTKLEDSAMYFCASTPWPGYNEQFFGPGTRLTVL.

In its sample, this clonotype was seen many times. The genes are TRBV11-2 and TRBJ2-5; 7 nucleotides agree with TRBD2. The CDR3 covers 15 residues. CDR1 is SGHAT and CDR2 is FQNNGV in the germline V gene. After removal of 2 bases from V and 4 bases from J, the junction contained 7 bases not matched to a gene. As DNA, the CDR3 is TGTGCCAGCAGCTTATGGGCGGGAGTGTTAGAGACCCAGTACTTC. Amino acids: CASSLWAGVLETQYF.

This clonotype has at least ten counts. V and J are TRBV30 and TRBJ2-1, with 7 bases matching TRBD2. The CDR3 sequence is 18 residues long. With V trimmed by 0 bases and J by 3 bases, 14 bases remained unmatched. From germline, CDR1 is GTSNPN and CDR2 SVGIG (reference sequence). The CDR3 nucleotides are TGTGCCTGGAGTGTACTCGTCGGGAGGACCCGTAACTACAATGAGCAGTTCTTC. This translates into CAWSVLVGRTRNYNEQFF.

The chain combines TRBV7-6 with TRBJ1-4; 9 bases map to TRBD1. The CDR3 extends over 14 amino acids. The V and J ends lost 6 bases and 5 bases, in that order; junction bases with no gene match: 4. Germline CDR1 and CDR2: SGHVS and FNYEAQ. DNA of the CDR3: TGTGCCAGCAGATCCGGGACAGGGAATGAAAAACTGTTTTTT. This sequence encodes CASRSGTGNEKLFF.

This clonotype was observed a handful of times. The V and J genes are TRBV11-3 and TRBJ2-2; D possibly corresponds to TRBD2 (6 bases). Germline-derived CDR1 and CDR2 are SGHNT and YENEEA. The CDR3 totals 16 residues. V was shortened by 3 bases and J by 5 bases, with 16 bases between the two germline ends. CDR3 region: CASSFNGGVATGELFF. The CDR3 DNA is TGTGCCAGCAGCTTCAATGGCGGGGTAGCTACCGGGGAGCTGTTTTTT.

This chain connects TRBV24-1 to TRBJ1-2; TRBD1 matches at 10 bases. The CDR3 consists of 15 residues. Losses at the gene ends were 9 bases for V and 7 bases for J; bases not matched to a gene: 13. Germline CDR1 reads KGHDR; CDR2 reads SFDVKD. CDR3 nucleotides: TGTGCCACCTCCGGGACAGGGGATTCTTTTGGTGGCTACACCTTC. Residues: CATSGTGDSFGGYTF.

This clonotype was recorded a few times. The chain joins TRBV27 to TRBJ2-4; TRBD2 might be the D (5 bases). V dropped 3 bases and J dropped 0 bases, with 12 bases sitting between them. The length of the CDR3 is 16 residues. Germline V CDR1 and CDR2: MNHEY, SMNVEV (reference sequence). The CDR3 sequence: CASSLGSSLAKNIQYF. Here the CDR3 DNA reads TGTGCCAGCAGTTTGGGGAGCTCTTTAGCCAAAAACATTCAGTACTTC.

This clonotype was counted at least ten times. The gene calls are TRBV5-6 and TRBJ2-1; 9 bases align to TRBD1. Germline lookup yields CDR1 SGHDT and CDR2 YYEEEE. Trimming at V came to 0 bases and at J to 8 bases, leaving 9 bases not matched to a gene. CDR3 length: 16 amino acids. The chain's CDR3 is CASSLGFWGQGHEQFF. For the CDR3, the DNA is TGTGCCAGCAGCTTGGGATTCTGGGGACAGGGCCATGAGCAGTTCTTC.

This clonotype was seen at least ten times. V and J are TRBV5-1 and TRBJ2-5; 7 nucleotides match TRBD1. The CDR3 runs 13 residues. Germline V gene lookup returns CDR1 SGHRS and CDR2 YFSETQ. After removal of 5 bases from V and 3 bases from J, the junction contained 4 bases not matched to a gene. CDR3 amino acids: CASRLTGKETQYF. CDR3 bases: TGCGCCAGCAGACTGACAGGGAAAGAGACCCAGTACTTC.

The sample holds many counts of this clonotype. The CDR3 coding sequence is TGTGCCAGCAGCTTAGCGGAGTACAACCAAGAGACCCAGTACTTC. Its translation: CASSLAEYNQETQYF. The J gene is TRBJ2-5, the V gene TRBV7-9; no reliable D call. The CDR3 totals 15 residues. The germline gives CDR1 SEHNR, CDR2 FQNEAQ (reference sequence). V lost 0 bases and J lost 0, with 8 bases in between.

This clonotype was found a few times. CDR3 sequence reads: CASSGRRTGELFF. CDR3 DNA sequence: TGTGCCAGCAGCGGGAGGAGGACCGGGGAGCTGTTTTTT. The chain combines TRBV9 with TRBJ2-2, with D possibly matching TRBD2 (5 bases). Trimming cost V 3 bases and J 5 bases, with 8 bases left between them. This CDR3 is built from 13 residues. Germline-derived CDR1 and CDR2 are SGDLS and YYNGEE.

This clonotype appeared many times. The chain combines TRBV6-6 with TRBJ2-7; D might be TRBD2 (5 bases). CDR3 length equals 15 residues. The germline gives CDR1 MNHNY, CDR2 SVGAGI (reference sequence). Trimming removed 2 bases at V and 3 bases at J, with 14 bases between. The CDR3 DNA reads TGTGCCAGCAGTTACGGTCGCGACTATCGCTACGAGCAGTACTTC. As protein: CASSYGRDYRYEQYF.

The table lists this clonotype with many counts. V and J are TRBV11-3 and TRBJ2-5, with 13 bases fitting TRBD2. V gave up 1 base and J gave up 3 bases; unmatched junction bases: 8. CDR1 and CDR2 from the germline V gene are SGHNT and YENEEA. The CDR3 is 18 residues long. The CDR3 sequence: CASSLGSLAGGPEETQYF. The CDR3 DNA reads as TGTGCCAGCAGCTTAGGATCACTAGCGGGAGGGCCTGAAGAGACCCAGTACTTC.

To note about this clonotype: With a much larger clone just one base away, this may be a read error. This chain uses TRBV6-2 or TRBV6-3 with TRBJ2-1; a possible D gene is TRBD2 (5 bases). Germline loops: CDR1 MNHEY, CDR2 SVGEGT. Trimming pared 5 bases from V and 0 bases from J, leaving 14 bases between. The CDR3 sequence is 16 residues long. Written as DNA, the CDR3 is TGTGCCAGCAGTCACGAGCGGCCAAGCTCCTACAATGAGCAGTTCTTC. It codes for CASSHERPSSYNEQFF.

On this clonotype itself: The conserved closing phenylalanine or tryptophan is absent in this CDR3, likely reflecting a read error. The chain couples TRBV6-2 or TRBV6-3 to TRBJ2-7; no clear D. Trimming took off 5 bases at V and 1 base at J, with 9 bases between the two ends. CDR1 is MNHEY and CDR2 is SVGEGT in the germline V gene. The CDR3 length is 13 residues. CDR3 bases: TGTGCCAGCAGTGATAGGGTTTCCTACGAGCAGTACCTC. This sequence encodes CASSDRVSYEQYL.

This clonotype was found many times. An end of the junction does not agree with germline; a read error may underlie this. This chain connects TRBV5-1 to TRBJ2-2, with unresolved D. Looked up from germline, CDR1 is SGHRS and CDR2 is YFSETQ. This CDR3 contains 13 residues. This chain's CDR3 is CASSLVSTGELFF. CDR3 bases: TGTGCCAGCAGCCTCGTAAGCACCGGGGAGCTGTTTTTT.

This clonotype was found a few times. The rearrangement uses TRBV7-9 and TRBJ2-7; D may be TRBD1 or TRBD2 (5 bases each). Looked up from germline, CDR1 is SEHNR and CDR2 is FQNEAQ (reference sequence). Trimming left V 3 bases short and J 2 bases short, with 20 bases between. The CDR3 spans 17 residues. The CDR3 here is CASSFLFRGRYPYEQYF. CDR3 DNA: TGTGCCAGCAGCTTCCTCTTCCGGGGACGGTATCCCTACGAGCAGTACTTC.

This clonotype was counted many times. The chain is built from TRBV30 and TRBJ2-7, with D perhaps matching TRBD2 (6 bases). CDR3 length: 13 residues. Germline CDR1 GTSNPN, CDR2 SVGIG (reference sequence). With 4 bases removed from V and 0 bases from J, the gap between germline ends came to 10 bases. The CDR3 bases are TGTGCCTGGACCACGGACTACTCCTACGAGCAGTACTTC. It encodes CAWTTDYSYEQYF.

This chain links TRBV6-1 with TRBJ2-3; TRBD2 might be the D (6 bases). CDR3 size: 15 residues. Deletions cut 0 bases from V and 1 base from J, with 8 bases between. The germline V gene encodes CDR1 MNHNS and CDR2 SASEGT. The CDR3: CASSEAWGGTDTQYF. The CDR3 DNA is TGTGCCAGCAGTGAAGCTTGGGGGGGCACAGATACGCAGTATTTT.

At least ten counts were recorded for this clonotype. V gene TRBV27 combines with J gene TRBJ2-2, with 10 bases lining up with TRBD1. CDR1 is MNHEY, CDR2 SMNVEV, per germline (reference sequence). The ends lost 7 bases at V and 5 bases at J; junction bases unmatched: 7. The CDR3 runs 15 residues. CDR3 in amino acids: CASKLGTGETGELFF. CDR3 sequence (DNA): TGTGCCAGCAAGCTCGGGACAGGGGAGACCGGGGAGCTGTTTTTT.

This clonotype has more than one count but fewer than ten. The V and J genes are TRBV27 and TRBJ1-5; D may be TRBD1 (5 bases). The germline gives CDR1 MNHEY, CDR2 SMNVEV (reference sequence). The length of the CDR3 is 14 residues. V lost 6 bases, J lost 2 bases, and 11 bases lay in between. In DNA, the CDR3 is TGTGCCAGCAGGGGCGGGGGGGGCAATCAGCCCCAGCATTTT. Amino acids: CASRGGGGNQPQHF.